Listed below are T cell receptor beta chains from one sample, sequenced in a study of blood T cell repertoires in COVID-19. The protocol was immunoSEQ multiplex PCR, while the TCRdb copy is restricted to in-frame clones and leaves out a portion. The table has 110,000 to 150,000 clones, roughly 78% seen once; the top ten hold 6%. Material for sequencing was PBMCs or T cells enriched from blood (not recorded which). The source of these receptors is a woman aged 45-65 years who had recovered from COVID-19. Both conserved end residues are part of each CDR3. D genes are given only for firm matches. Not all rows give a size; the values are once, few, many and, for expanded clones, a class.

D	V	J	size	DNA	CDR3
-	TRBV6-5	TRBJ1-2	-	TGTGCCAGCAGAAACAGGCAGAACTATGGCTACACCTTC	CASRNRQNYGYTF
TRBD2	TRBV5-1	TRBJ2-1	once	TGCGCCAGCAGCCAGGGACTAGCGGGCAATGAGCAGTTCTTC	CASSQGLAGNEQFF
-	TRBV5-5	TRBJ1-5	-	TGTGCCAGCAGCGAGGGACACTCGAGCGATCAGCCCCAGCATTTT	CASSEGHSSDQPQHF
TRBD2	TRBV5-4	TRBJ2-1	-	TGTGCCAGCAGCCAGTCTAGCGGGGCCTACAATGAGCAGTTCTTC	CASSQSSGAYNEQFF
TRBD1	TRBV5-1	TRBJ1-1	-	TGCGCCAGCAGCCCCAGGACAGGGAGGAACACTGAAGCTTTCTTT	CASSPRTGRNTEAFF
-	TRBV28	TRBJ1-3	-	TGTGCCAGCAGTTTAGTCGCTGGAAACACCATATATTTT	CASSLVAGNTIYF
-	TRBV10-3	TRBJ2-7	-	TGTGCCATCGGGGTAGACGGGGCCTACGAGCAGTACTTC	CAIGVDGAYEQYF
-	TRBV28	TRBJ2-3	once	TGTGCCAGCAGTTTAACTACCTCCACAGATACGCAGTATTTT	CASSLTTSTDTQYF
-	TRBV11-2	TRBJ2-1	-	TGTGCCAGCGGACTTAACCCGACGGTGAGCTCCTACAATGAGCAGTTCTTC	CASGLNPTVSSYNEQFF
-	TRBV6-1	TRBJ1-5	-	TGTGCCAGCAGTGGAAGGGGAATCCGCCCGGATCAGCCCCAGCATTTT	CASSGRGIRPDQPQHF
-	TRBV7-8	TRBJ2-1	-	TGTGCCAGCAGCTGGACTGGAAACAATGAGCAGTTCTTC	CASSWTGNNEQFF
TRBD1	TRBV12-3/TRBV12-4	TRBJ1-5	-	TGTGCCAGTACGGGACAGTACAATCAGCCCCAGCATTTT	CASTGQYNQPQHF
TRBD1	TRBV28	TRBJ1-1	-	TGTGCCAGCACCATGGACAGGGTGAACACTGAAGCTTTCTTT	CASTMDRVNTEAFF
TRBD1	TRBV19	TRBJ1-5	-	TGTGCCAGTAGTTCACCCCGGGGACAGGGGAAGAGCAATCAGCCCCAGCATTTT	CASSSPRGQGKSNQPQHF
TRBD1	TRBV24-1	TRBJ2-3	-	TGTGCCACCAGTGACCCAACAGGGGAACCCACAGATACGCAGTATTTT	CATSDPTGEPTDTQYF
-	TRBV7-2	TRBJ2-5	-	TGTGCCAGCAGCTTAGACAGCCGAAAGACCCAGTACTTC	CASSLDSRKTQYF
TRBD1	TRBV6-1	TRBJ1-2	once	TGTGCCAGCAGTGAAGCAGGCAGGGGGCACTATGGCTACACCTTC	CASSEAGRGHYGYTF
TRBD1	TRBV3-1/TRBV3-2	TRBJ1-2	-	TGTGCCAGCAGCCAAGATTCGACAGGGGGCTATGGCTACACCTTC	CASSQDSTGGYGYTF
-	TRBV27	TRBJ2-5	once	TGTGCCAGCAGTTTATCGGGGACTGAGACCCAGTACTTC	CASSLSGTETQYF
-	TRBV28	TRBJ1-2	-	TGTGCCAGCAGACGACCTGTTCCAGGGAGGAGGGGTAGCTACACCTTC	CASRRPVPGRRGSYTF
-	TRBV19	TRBJ1-1	-	TGTGCCACCAGAAGGGGGGGGACTGAAGCTTTCTTT	CATRRGGTEAFF
-	TRBV4-1	TRBJ1-2	-	TGCGCCAGCAGTCAGATCTTAGGAGCTAACTATGGCTACACCTTC	CASSQILGANYGYTF
-	TRBV7-2	TRBJ1-6	-	TGTGCCAGCAGCAGCTACAGGGTAGGGAATTCACCCCTCCACTTT	CASSSYRVGNSPLHF
-	TRBV19	TRBJ1-1	few	TGTGCGACGAGTGAGGGAGCGCTGAACACTGAAGCTTTCTTT	CATSEGALNTEAFF
TRBD2	TRBV14	TRBJ2-1	-	TGTGCCAGCAGCCAATTCCCCCGACTAGCGGGGGGGCGTAATGAGCAGTTCTTC	CASSQFPRLAGGRNEQFF
-	TRBV11-2	TRBJ1-1	-	TGTGCCAGCAGCTTAGATTCCATCAGCGCCATGAACACTGAAGCTTTCTTT	CASSLDSISAMNTEAFF
TRBD1	TRBV7-3	TRBJ1-5	few	TGTGCCAGCAGCCAAGGGACAGGATACAATCAGCCCCAGCATTTT	CASSQGTGYNQPQHF
-	TRBV5-5	TRBJ1-2	-	TGTGCCAGCAGCTTTCGCGGGGAACATGGCTACACCTTC	CASSFRGEHGYTF
TRBD1	TRBV5-4	TRBJ1-5	-	TGTGCCAGCAGCCCGGGGACAGGTAATCAGCCCCAGCATTTT	CASSPGTGNQPQHF
TRBD2	TRBV9	TRBJ2-1	-	TGTGCCAGCAGCGTACCTGGGACTAGTGGTTACAATGAGCAGTTCTTC	CASSVPGTSGYNEQFF